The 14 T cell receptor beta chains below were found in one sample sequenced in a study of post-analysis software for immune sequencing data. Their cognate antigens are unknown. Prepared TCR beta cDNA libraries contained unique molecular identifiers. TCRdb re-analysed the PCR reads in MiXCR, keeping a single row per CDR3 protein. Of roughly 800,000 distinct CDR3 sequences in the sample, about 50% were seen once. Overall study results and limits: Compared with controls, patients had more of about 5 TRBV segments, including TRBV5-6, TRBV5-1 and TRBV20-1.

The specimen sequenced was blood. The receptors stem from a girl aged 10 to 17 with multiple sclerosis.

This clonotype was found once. CDR3 sequence: CASSGTVTQETQYF. CDR3 DNA sequence: TGTGCCAGCAGTGGGACCGTTACTCAAGAGACCCAGTACTTC. This chain uses TRBV2 with TRBJ2-5; no firm D call. Germline V gives CDR1 SNHLY, CDR2 FYNNEI. The CDR3 consists of 14 residues. The V gene lost 4 bases and the J gene lost 2 bases, with 11 bases spanning the gap. The whole variable domain, remainder taken from reference TRBV2 and TRBJ2-5, is EPEVTQTPSHQVTQMGQEVILRCVPISNHLYFYWYRQILGQKVEFLVSFYNNEISEKSEIFDDQFSVERPDGSNFTLKIRSTKLEDSAMYFCASSGTVTQETQYFGPGTRLLVL.

In DNA, the CDR3 is TGCAGTGCTAGTGGAGTTAGCGGGAGTGCAGATACGCAGTATTTT. This gives the protein CSASGVSGSADTQYF. This chain uses TRBV20-1 with TRBJ2-3; 9 bases fit TRBD2. After removal of 3 bases from V and 4 bases from J, the junction contained 8 bases not matched to a gene. CDR3 length: 15 amino acids. Germline-derived CDR1 and CDR2 are DFQATT and SNEGSKA (reference sequence).

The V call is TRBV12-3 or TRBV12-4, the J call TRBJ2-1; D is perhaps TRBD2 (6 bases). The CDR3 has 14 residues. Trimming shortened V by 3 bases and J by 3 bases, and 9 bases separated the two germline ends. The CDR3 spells CASSLASDYNEQFF. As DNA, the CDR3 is TGTGCCAGCAGTTTGGCTAGCGACTACAATGAGCAGTTCTTC.

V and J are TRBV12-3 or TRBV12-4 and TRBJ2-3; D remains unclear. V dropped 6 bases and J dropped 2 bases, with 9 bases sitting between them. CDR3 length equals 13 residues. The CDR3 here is CASRLPATDTQYF. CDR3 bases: TGTGCCAGCAGACTCCCGGCCACAGATACGCAGTATTTT.

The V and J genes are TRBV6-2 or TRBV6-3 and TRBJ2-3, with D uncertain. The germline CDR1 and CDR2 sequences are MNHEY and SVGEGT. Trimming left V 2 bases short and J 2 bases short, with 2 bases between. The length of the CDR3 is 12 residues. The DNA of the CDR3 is TGTGCCAGCAGTTACGACACAGATACGCAGTATTTT. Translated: CASSYDTDTQYF.

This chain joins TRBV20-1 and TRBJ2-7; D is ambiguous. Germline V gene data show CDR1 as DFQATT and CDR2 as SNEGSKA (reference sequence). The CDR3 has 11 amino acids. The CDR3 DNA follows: TGCAGCCTGGCAGGTAACGGCGAGCAGTACTTC. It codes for CSLAGNGEQYF.

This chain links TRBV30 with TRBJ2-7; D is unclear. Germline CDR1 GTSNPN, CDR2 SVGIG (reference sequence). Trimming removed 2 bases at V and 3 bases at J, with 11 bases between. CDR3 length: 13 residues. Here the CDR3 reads CAWSFGISYEQYF. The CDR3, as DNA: TGTGCCTGGAGTTTTGGCATTAGCTACGAGCAGTACTTC.

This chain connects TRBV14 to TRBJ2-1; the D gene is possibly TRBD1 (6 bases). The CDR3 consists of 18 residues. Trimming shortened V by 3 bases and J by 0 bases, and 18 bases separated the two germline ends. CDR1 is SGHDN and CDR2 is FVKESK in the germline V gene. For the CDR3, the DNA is TGTGCCAGCAGCCAGTACACAGGGCTCCCGAGCTCCTACAATGAGCAGTTCTTC. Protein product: CASSQYTGLPSSYNEQFF. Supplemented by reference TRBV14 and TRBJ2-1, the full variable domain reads EAGVTQFPSHSVIEKGQTVTLRCDPISGHDNLYWYRRVMGKEIKFLLHFVKESKQDESGMPNNRFLAERTGGTYSTLKVQPAELEDSGVYFCASSQYTGLPSSYNEQFFGPGTRLTVL.

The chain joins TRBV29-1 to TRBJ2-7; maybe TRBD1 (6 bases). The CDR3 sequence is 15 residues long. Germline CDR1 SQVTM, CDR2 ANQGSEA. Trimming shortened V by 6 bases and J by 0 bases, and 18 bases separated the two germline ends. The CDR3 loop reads CSVADRQAHSYEQYF. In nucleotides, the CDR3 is TGCAGCGTCGCTGATCGACAGGCCCACTCCTACGAGCAGTACTTC.

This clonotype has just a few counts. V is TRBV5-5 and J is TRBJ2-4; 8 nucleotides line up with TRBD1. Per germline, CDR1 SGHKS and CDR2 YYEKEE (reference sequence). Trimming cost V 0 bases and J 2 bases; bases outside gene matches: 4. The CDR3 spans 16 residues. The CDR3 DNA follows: TGTGCCAGCAGCTTGGGGACAGGGAATCCCAAAAACATTCAGTACTTC. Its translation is CASSLGTGNPKNIQYF.

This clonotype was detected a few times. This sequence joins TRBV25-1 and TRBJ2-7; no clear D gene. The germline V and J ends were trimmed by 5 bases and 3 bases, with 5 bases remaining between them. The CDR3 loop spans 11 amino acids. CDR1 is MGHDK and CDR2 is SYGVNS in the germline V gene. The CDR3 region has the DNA TGTGCCAGCAGTAAAAACTACGAGCAGTACTTC. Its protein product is CASSKNYEQYF.

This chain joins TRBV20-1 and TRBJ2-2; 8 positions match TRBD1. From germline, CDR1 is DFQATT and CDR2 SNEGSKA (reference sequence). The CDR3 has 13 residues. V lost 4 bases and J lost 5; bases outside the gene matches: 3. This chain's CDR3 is CSAKRTGTGELFF. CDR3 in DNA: TGCAGTGCTAAACGGACAGGGACCGGGGAGCTGTTTTTT.

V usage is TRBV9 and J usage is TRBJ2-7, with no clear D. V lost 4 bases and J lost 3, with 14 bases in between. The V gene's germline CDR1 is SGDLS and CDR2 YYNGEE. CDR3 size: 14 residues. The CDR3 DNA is TGTGCCAGCAGCCCCGACTCCCTGCACTACGAGCAGTACTTC. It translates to CASSPDSLHYEQYF.

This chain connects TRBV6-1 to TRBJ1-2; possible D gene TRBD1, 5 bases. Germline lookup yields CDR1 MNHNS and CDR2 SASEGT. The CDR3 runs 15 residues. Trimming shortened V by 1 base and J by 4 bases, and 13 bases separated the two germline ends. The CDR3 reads CASSEVAGQGYGYTF. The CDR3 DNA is TGTGCCAGCAGTGAAGTGGCAGGGCAAGGCTATGGCTACACCTTC.